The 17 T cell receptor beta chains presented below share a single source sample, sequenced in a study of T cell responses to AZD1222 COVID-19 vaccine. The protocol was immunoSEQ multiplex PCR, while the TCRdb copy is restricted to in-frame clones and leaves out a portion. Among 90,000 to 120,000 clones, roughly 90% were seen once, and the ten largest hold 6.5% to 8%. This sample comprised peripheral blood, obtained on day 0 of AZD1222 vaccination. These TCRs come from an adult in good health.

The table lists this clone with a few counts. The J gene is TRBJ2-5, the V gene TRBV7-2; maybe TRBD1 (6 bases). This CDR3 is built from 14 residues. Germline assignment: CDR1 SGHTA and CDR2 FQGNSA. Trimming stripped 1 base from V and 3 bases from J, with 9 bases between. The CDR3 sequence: CASSLVTGKETQYF. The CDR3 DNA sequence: TGTGCCAGCAGCTTAGTAACAGGGAAAGAGACCCAGTACTTC.

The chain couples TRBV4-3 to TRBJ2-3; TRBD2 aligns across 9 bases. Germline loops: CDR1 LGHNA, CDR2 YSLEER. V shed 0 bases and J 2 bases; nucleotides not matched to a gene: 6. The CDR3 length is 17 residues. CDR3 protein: CASSQDLAGVPTDTQYF. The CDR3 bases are TGCGCCAGCAGCCAAGATTTAGCGGGAGTCCCCACAGATACGCAGTATTTT.

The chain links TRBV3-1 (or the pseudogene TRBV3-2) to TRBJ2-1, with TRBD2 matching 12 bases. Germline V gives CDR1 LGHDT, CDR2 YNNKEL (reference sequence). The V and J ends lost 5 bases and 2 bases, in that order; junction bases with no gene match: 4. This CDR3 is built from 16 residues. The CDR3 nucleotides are TGTGCCAGCAGCACACGGACTAGCGGGGCCTACAATGAGCAGTTCTTC. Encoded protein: CASSTRTSGAYNEQFF.

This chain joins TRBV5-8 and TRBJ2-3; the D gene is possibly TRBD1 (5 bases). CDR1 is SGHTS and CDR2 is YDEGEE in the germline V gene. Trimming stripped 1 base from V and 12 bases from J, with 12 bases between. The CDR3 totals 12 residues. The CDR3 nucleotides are TGTGCCAGCAGCTTGTCCCCTCAGGGTCAGTATTTT. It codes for CASSLSPQGQYF.

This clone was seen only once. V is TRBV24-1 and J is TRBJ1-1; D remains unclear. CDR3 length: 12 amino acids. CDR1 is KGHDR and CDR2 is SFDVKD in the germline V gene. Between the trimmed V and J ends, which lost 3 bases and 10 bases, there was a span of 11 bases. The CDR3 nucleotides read TGTGCCACCAGTGATGCGCGCGGGCGAGCTTTCTTT. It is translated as CATSDARGRAFF.

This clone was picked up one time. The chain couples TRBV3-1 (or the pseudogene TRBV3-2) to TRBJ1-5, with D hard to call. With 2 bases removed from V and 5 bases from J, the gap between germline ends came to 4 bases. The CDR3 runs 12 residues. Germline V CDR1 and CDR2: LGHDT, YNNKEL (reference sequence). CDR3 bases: TGTGCCAGCAGCCAATCTGATCAGCCCCAGCATTTT. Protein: CASSQSDQPQHF.

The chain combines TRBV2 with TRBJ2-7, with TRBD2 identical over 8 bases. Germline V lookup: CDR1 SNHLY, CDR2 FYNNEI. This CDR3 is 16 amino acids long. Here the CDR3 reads CASRDPGASGLYEQYF. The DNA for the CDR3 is TGTGCGAGCCGCGATCCAGGGGCTAGCGGGCTCTACGAGCAGTACTTC.

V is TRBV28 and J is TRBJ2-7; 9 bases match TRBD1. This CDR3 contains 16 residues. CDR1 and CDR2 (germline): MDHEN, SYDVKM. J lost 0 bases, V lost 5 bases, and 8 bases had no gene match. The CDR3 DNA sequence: TGTGCCAGCAGTACCCAGGACAGGGGCCGCTCCTACGAGCAGTACTTC. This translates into CASSTQDRGRSYEQYF.

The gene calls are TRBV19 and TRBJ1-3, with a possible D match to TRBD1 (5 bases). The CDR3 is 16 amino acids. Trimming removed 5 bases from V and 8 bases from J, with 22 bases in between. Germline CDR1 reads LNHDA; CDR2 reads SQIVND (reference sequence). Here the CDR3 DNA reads TGTGCCAGTAGTGGGGCTATGAGGACGGCGGACGACACCATATATTTT. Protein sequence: CASSGAMRTADDTIYF.

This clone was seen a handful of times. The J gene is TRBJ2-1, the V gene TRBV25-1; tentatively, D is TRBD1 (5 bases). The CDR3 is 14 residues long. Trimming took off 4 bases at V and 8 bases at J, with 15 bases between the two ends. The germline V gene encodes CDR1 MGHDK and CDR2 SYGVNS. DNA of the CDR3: TGTGCCAGCAGTGCAAAAGGGGAATACGATGAGCAGTTCTTC. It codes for CASSAKGEYDEQFF.

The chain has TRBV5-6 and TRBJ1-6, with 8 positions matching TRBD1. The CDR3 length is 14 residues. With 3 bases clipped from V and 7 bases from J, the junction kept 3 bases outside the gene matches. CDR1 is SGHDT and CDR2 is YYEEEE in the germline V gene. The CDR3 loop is CASSSDRENSPLHF. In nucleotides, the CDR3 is TGTGCCAGCAGCTCGGACAGGGAAAATTCACCCCTCCACTTT.

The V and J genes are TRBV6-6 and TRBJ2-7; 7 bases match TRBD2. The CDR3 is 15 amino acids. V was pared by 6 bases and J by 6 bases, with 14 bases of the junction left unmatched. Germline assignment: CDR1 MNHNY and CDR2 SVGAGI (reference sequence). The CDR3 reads CASRLAVGGPSEQYF. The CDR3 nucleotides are TGTGCCAGCAGATTAGCGGTGGGAGGGCCGTCCGAGCAGTACTTC.

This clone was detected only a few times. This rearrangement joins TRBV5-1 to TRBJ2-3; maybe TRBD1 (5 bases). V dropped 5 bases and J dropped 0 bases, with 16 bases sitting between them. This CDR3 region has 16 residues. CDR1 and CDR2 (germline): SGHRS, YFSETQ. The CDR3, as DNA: TGCGCCAGCAGTTCGAGACAGTTGTCTAGCACAGATACGCAGTATTTT. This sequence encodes CASSSRQLSSTDTQYF. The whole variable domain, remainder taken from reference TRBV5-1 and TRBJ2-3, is KAGVTQTPRYLIKTRGQQVTLSCSPISGHRSVSWYQQTPGQGLQFLFEYFSETQRNKGNFPGRFSGRQFSNSRSEMNVSTLELGDSALYLCASSSRQLSSTDTQYFGPGTRLTVL.

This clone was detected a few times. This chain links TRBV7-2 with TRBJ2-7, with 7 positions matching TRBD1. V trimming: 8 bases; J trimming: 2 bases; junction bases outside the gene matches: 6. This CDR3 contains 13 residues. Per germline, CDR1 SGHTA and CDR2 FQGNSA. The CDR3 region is CASEGTEAYEQYF. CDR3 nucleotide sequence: TGTGCCAGCGAGGGGACAGAGGCCTACGAGCAGTACTTC.

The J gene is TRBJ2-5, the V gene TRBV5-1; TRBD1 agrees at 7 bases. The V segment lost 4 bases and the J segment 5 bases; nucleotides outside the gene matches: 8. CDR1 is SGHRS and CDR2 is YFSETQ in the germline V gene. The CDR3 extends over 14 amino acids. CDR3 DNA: TGCGCCAGCAGCCCCATTACAGGGGCGGAGACCCAGTACTTC. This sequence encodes CASSPITGAETQYF. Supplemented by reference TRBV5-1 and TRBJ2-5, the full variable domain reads KAGVTQTPRYLIKTRGQQVTLSCSPISGHRSVSWYQQTPGQGLQFLFEYFSETQRNKGNFPGRFSGRQFSNSRSEMNVSTLELGDSALYLCASSPITGAETQYFGPGTRLLVL.

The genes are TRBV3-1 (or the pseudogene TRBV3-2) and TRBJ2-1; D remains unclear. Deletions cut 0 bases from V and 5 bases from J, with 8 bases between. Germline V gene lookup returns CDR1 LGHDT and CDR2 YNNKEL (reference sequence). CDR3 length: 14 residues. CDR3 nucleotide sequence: TGTGCCAGCAGCCAAGATAGGGTAAACAATGAGCAGTTCTTC. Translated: CASSQDRVNNEQFF.

Here the CDR3 DNA reads TGTGCCAGTAGTCCTCCGGGACAAGGGGATGGCTACACCTTC. Its translation is CASSPPGQGDGYTF. This chain joins TRBV19 and TRBJ1-2, with D maybe TRBD1 (6 bases). The V end was cut by 5 bases, the J end by 6 bases, with 16 bases between. CDR1 and CDR2 (germline): LNHDA, SQIVND (reference sequence). CDR3 length: 14 residues. Full variable domain (missing parts from reference TRBV19 and TRBJ1-2): DGGITQSPKYLFRKEGQNVTLSCEQNLNHDAMYWYRQDPGQGLRLIYYSQIVNDFQKGDIAEGYSVSREKKESFPLTVTSAQKNPTAFYLCASSPPGQGDGYTFGSGTRLTVV.